These T cell receptor beta chains were read from a single sample in a study of T cell repertoires in cytomegalovirus infection. Their specific antigens are unknown. TCRdb re-derived calls from the reads in MiXCR, one entry per CDR3 protein. The data show roughly 990,000 distinct CDR3 sequences, less than 35% seen once. The sample here was cultured CD8+ T cells from PBMCs, taken from culture after CMV antigen stimulation. These receptors came from a human donor in good health (CMV status not recorded). Some clones in this sample may be carry-over from other donors' samples. CDR3s include the opening cysteine and the closing phenylalanine or tryptophan. The D gene is left open where the match is weak. A clone size is listed for some rows: how often the clone was seen (once, few, many), or a class if it is expanded.

CDR3aa: CASSEQQLNYGYTF; CDR3nt: TGTGCCAGCAGTGAACAACAGCTTAACTATGGCTACACCTTC; j_gene: TRBJ1-2; v_gene: TRBV6-1; d_gene: NA; abundance: NA
CDR3aa: CSVTGTANYEQYF; CDR3nt: TGCAGCGTGACCGGGACAGCCAACTACGAGCAGTACTTC; j_gene: TRBJ2-7; v_gene: TRBV29-1; d_gene: TRBD1; abundance: once
CDR3aa: CASGSGAEETQYF; CDR3nt: TGTGCTAGTGGTTCAGGGGCCGAGGAGACCCAGTACTTC; j_gene: TRBJ2-5; v_gene: TRBV12-5; d_gene: NA; abundance: few
CDR3aa: CASSSLNSEYSNQPQHF; CDR3nt: TGTGCCAGCAGCTCCCTTAACAGCGAATATAGCAATCAGCCCCAGCATTTT; j_gene: TRBJ1-5; v_gene: TRBV7-8; d_gene: NA; abundance: many
CDR3aa: CASSFQRGAEAFF; CDR3nt: TGTGCCAGCAGTTTTCAGAGGGGGGCAGAAGCTTTCTTT; j_gene: TRBJ1-1; v_gene: TRBV12-3/TRBV12-4; d_gene: NA; abundance: once
CDR3aa: CASSLGPVEETQYF; CDR3nt: TGTGCCAGCAGCTTGGGACCTGTAGAAGAGACCCAGTACTTC; j_gene: TRBJ2-5; v_gene: TRBV5-6; d_gene: NA; abundance: few
CDR3aa: CASSLTETPFYRGVRTDTQYF; CDR3nt: TGTGCCAGCAGCTTAACGGAGACCCCTTTTTACAGGGGGGTTAGGACAGATACGCAGTATTTT; j_gene: TRBJ2-3; v_gene: TRBV7-3; d_gene: TRBD1; abundance: many
CDR3aa: CASNVGATDTQYF; CDR3nt: TGTGCCAGCAACGTCGGTGCGACAGATACGCAGTATTTT; j_gene: TRBJ2-3; v_gene: TRBV12-3/TRBV12-4; d_gene: NA; abundance: NA
CDR3aa: CASSPYPGSVDIQYF; CDR3nt: TGTGCCAGCAGCCCGTACCCAGGGAGTGTGGACATTCAGTACTTC; j_gene: TRBJ2-4; v_gene: TRBV27; d_gene: NA; abundance: NA
CDR3aa: CASRAEGETPEDTQYF; CDR3nt: TGTGCCAGCAGGGCAGAGGGTGAGACCCCGGAGGATACGCAGTATTTT; j_gene: TRBJ2-3; v_gene: TRBV2; d_gene: NA; abundance: NA
CDR3aa: CASSRRQAGSGANVLTF; CDR3nt: TGCGCCAGCAGCCGCAGACAGGCCGGCTCTGGGGCCAACGTCCTGACTTTC; j_gene: TRBJ2-6; v_gene: TRBV4-3; d_gene: NA; abundance: NA
CDR3aa: CASTPWEGGQFF; CDR3nt: TGTGCCAGCACCCCATGGGAAGGCGGTCAGTTCTTC; j_gene: TRBJ2-1; v_gene: TRBV28; d_gene: NA; abundance: few
CDR3aa: CASSLASGKGVRSGANVLTF; CDR3nt: TGTGCCAGCAGCTTAGCATCCGGGAAAGGGGTACGCTCTGGGGCCAACGTCCTGACTTTC; j_gene: TRBJ2-6; v_gene: TRBV7-9; d_gene: NA; abundance: many
CDR3aa: CATLGGPRYNEQFF; CDR3nt: TGTGCCACCCTCGGGGGACCTAGGTACAATGAGCAGTTCTTC; j_gene: TRBJ2-1; v_gene: TRBV25-1; d_gene: NA; abundance: few
CDR3aa: CASSLSGAVNEQFF; CDR3nt: TGTGCCAGCAGTTTAAGTGGGGCAGTCAATGAGCAGTTCTTC; j_gene: TRBJ2-1; v_gene: TRBV27; d_gene: NA; abundance: few
CDR3aa: CASSYLGREETQYF; CDR3nt: TGTGCCAGCAGTTATCTCGGCAGGGAAGAGACCCAGTACTTC; j_gene: TRBJ2-5; v_gene: TRBV6-6; d_gene: NA; abundance: few
CDR3aa: CASSLRVGGTEAFF; CDR3nt: TGTGCCAGCAGCCTCCGAGTCGGCGGCACTGAAGCTTTCTTT; j_gene: TRBJ1-1; v_gene: TRBV5-5; d_gene: NA; abundance: NA
CDR3aa: CASSLREWTEAFF; CDR3nt: TGTGCCAGCAGCCTACGGGAGTGGACTGAAGCTTTCTTT; j_gene: TRBJ1-1; v_gene: TRBV6-5; d_gene: NA; abundance: NA
CDR3aa: CASSSEGQGRTDTQYF; CDR3nt: TGTGCCAGCAGCTCAGAAGGACAGGGACGCACAGATACGCAGTATTTT; j_gene: TRBJ2-3; v_gene: TRBV7-2; d_gene: TRBD1; abundance: many
CDR3aa: CASSFDREVPEQFF; CDR3nt: TGTGCCAGCAGCTTTGACAGGGAGGTCCCTGAGCAGTTCTTC; j_gene: TRBJ2-1; v_gene: TRBV7-9; d_gene: NA; abundance: few
CDR3aa: CASSELAGGRDEQFF; CDR3nt: TGTGCCAGCAGCGAACTAGCGGGGGGGCGTGATGAGCAGTTCTTC; j_gene: TRBJ2-1; v_gene: TRBV9; d_gene: TRBD2; abundance: NA
CDR3aa: CASSLGHSGDLRETQYF; CDR3nt: TGTGCCAGCAGCTTAGGGCATAGCGGGGACCTCAGAGAGACCCAGTACTTC; j_gene: TRBJ2-5; v_gene: TRBV7-9; d_gene: TRBD2; abundance: NA
CDR3aa: CASSQDREQETQYF; CDR3nt: TGTGCCAGCAGTCAGGACAGGGAACAAGAGACCCAGTACTTC; j_gene: TRBJ2-5; v_gene: TRBV12-3/TRBV12-4; d_gene: TRBD1; abundance: NA
CDR3aa: CASSQSENTEAFF; CDR3nt: TGCGCCAGCAGCCAATCCGAGAACACTGAAGCTTTCTTT; j_gene: TRBJ1-1; v_gene: TRBV4-1; d_gene: NA; abundance: NA
CDR3aa: CASSGGENIQYF; CDR3nt: TGTGCCAGCAGCGGGGGGGAAAACATTCAGTACTTC; j_gene: TRBJ2-4; v_gene: TRBV12-3/TRBV12-4; d_gene: TRBD2; abundance: few
CDR3aa: CASSMTVDGYTF; CDR3nt: TGTGCCAGCAGCATGACAGTGGATGGCTACACCTTC; j_gene: TRBJ1-2; v_gene: TRBV5-6; d_gene: NA; abundance: NA
CDR3aa: CASSSPTVGITEAFF; CDR3nt: TGTGCCAGCAGCTCGCCTACAGTGGGAATCACTGAAGCTTTCTTT; j_gene: TRBJ1-1; v_gene: TRBV7-9; d_gene: NA; abundance: few
CDR3aa: CSASTILTNTEPFF; CDR3nt: TGCAGTGCTTCGACAATTTTAACGAACACTGAACCTTTCTTT; j_gene: TRBJ1-1; v_gene: TRBV20-1; d_gene: NA; abundance: NA
CDR3aa: CASNSGLINEQFF; CDR3nt: TGTGCCAGCAACTCCGGACTCATCAATGAGCAGTTCTTC; j_gene: TRBJ2-1; v_gene: TRBV12-3/TRBV12-4; d_gene: NA; abundance: NA
CDR3aa: CASSAGTGDPEKLFF; CDR3nt: TGTGCCAGCAGCGCCGGGACAGGGGATCCCGAAAAACTGTTTTTT; j_gene: TRBJ1-4; v_gene: TRBV9; d_gene: TRBD1; abundance: NA
CDR3aa: CSVERDAPNEQFF; CDR3nt: TGCAGCGTTGAAAGGGACGCCCCCAATGAGCAGTTCTTC; j_gene: TRBJ2-1; v_gene: TRBV29-1; d_gene: NA; abundance: NA
CDR3aa: CASSPWDRGDQETQYF; CDR3nt: TGTGCCAGCTCACCATGGGACAGGGGCGACCAAGAGACCCAGTACTTC; j_gene: TRBJ2-5; v_gene: TRBV18; d_gene: TRBD1; abundance: NA
CDR3aa: CASAPGGYGYTF; CDR3nt: TGTGCTAGTGCCCCCGGGGGCTATGGCTACACCTTC; j_gene: TRBJ1-2; v_gene: TRBV12-5; d_gene: NA; abundance: few
CDR3aa: CASSSAAGGANEQFF; CDR3nt: TGTGCCAGCAGTTCAGCGGCGGGGGGGGCGAATGAGCAGTTCTTC; j_gene: TRBJ2-1; v_gene: TRBV27; d_gene: TRBD2; abundance: few
CDR3aa: CASSPGTGVGEQFF; CDR3nt: TGTGCCAGCAGCCCGGGGACAGGGGTCGGTGAGCAGTTCTTC; j_gene: TRBJ2-1; v_gene: TRBV7-6; d_gene: TRBD1; abundance: few
CDR3aa: CSARDQGTSSYNEQFF; CDR3nt: TGCAGTGCTAGAGATCAGGGGACGAGCTCCTACAATGAGCAGTTCTTC; j_gene: TRBJ2-1; v_gene: TRBV20-1; d_gene: NA; abundance: NA
CDR3aa: CASSEEGVDVYGYTF; CDR3nt: TGTGCCAGCAGTGAAGAGGGGGTCGACGTCTATGGCTACACCTTC; j_gene: TRBJ1-2; v_gene: TRBV6-1; d_gene: NA; abundance: few
CDR3aa: CASSPPTSDSYNEQFF; CDR3nt: TGTGCCAGCAGCCCGCCGACTAGCGACTCCTACAATGAGCAGTTCTTC; j_gene: TRBJ2-1; v_gene: TRBV7-9; d_gene: TRBD2; abundance: few
CDR3aa: CSARTTAIYYGYTF; CDR3nt: TGCAGTGCTAGAACGACAGCGATATACTATGGCTACACCTTC; j_gene: TRBJ1-2; v_gene: TRBV20-1; d_gene: NA; abundance: NA
CDR3aa: CASSSTPYRYSSNYGYTF; CDR3nt: TGTGCCAGCAGTTCAACTCCCTATCGGTATAGTTCGAACTATGGCTACACCTTC; j_gene: TRBJ1-2; v_gene: TRBV28; d_gene: NA; abundance: NA
CDR3aa: CASSFLGEDTQYF; CDR3nt: TGTGCCAGCAGTTTTCTGGGGGAAGATACGCAGTATTTT; j_gene: TRBJ2-3; v_gene: TRBV12-3/TRBV12-4; d_gene: NA; abundance: many
CDR3aa: CASSRILAVDYEQFF; CDR3nt: TGTGCCAGTAGTAGAATCCTAGCGGTTGACTATGAGCAGTTCTTC; j_gene: TRBJ2-1; v_gene: TRBV19; d_gene: TRBD2; abundance: few
CDR3aa: CASSQDWGLQETQYF; CDR3nt: TGCGCCAGCAGCCAAGATTGGGGGCTCCAAGAGACCCAGTACTTC; j_gene: TRBJ2-5; v_gene: TRBV4-3; d_gene: NA; abundance: NA
CDR3aa: CASAGGYNEQFF; CDR3nt: TGTGCCAGCGCTGGCGGATACAATGAGCAGTTCTTC; j_gene: TRBJ2-1; v_gene: TRBV6-5; d_gene: NA; abundance: NA
CDR3aa: CASSFGPREPRAETQYF; CDR3nt: TGTGCCAGCAGCTTCGGACCCCGGGAACCCAGGGCAGAGACCCAGTACTTC; j_gene: TRBJ2-5; v_gene: TRBV5-5; d_gene: NA; abundance: NA
CDR3aa: CSVSQGASTEAFF; CDR3nt: TGCAGCGTTAGTCAGGGGGCATCCACTGAAGCTTTCTTT; j_gene: TRBJ1-1; v_gene: TRBV29-1; d_gene: TRBD1; abundance: NA
CDR3aa: CASSAGATEAFF; CDR3nt: TGTGCCAGCTCGGCGGGGGCTACTGAAGCTTTCTTT; j_gene: TRBJ1-1; v_gene: TRBV6-1; d_gene: NA; abundance: many
CDR3aa: CASSLTDSWNYGYTF; CDR3nt: TGCGCCAGCAGCTTGACAGATTCTTGGAACTATGGCTACACCTTC; j_gene: TRBJ1-2; v_gene: TRBV5-1; d_gene: NA; abundance: few
CDR3aa: CASSLDGTGHSPLHF; CDR3nt: TGTGCCAGCAGCTTAGACGGGACAGGGCATTCACCCCTCCACTTT; j_gene: TRBJ1-6; v_gene: TRBV7-2; d_gene: TRBD1; abundance: many
CDR3aa: CSARDSRVRQPQHF; CDR3nt: TGCAGTGCTAGAGATTCGAGGGTTCGCCAGCCCCAGCATTTT; j_gene: TRBJ1-5; v_gene: TRBV20-1; d_gene: NA; abundance: few
CDR3aa: CAWVGRAQYF; CDR3nt: TGTGCCTGGGTAGGGAGGGCCCAGTACTTC; j_gene: TRBJ2-5; v_gene: TRBV5-4; d_gene: TRBD2; abundance: few
CDR3aa: CASSEGNTEAFF; CDR3nt: TGCGCCAGCAGTGAGGGCAACACTGAAGCTTTCTTT; j_gene: TRBJ1-1; v_gene: TRBV6-1; d_gene: NA; abundance: many
CDR3aa: CASSLQGLSSYNEQFF; CDR3nt: TGTGCCAGCAGCTTACAGGGGTTGAGCTCCTACAATGAGCAGTTCTTC; j_gene: TRBJ2-1; v_gene: TRBV7-8; d_gene: NA; abundance: NA
CDR3aa: CASSESLYRGLEDNSPLHF; CDR3nt: TGTGCCAGCAGTGAAAGTCTTTACAGGGGGCTGGAGGATAATTCACCCCTCCACTTT; j_gene: TRBJ1-6; v_gene: TRBV6-1; d_gene: TRBD1; abundance: NA
CDR3aa: CSSSVADSGGEKLFF; CDR3nt: TGTTCCAGCAGCGTAGCGGACAGTGGAGGTGAAAAACTGTTTTTT; j_gene: TRBJ1-4; v_gene: TRBV9; d_gene: NA; abundance: NA
CDR3aa: CASSPLERQYF; CDR3nt: TGTGCCAGCAGCCCCTTAGAGAGGCAGTATTTT; j_gene: TRBJ2-3; v_gene: TRBV7-8; d_gene: NA; abundance: NA
CDR3aa: CASRFETGTFRGNTGELFF; CDR3nt: TGTGCCAGCCGTTTTGAGACAGGGACCTTTAGGGGAAACACCGGGGAGCTGTTTTTT; j_gene: TRBJ2-2; v_gene: TRBV13; d_gene: TRBD1; abundance: NA
CDR3aa: CSVPQGGLGGYNEQFF; CDR3nt: TGCAGCGTCCCTCAGGGGGGGTTAGGGGGCTACAATGAGCAGTTCTTC; j_gene: TRBJ2-1; v_gene: TRBV29-1; d_gene: NA; abundance: NA
CDR3aa: CASSAPGPNTEAFF; CDR3nt: TGTGCCAGCAGTGCCCCGGGACCGAACACTGAAGCTTTCTTT; j_gene: TRBJ1-1; v_gene: TRBV6-5; d_gene: NA; abundance: few
CDR3aa: CASSPGGGEAFF; CDR3nt: TGTGCCAGCAGTCCGGGGGGGGGTGAAGCTTTCTTT; j_gene: TRBJ1-1; v_gene: TRBV12-3/TRBV12-4; d_gene: NA; abundance: many